These T cell receptor beta chains were read from a single sample in a study of blood T cell repertoires in COVID-19. Produced via immunoSEQ multiplex PCR; TCRdb's table is partial and in-frame only. This table holds about 220,000 clones, approximately 85% found once. Source material: peripheral blood. The receptor set was obtained from a woman aged 70-85 years with COVID-19, enrolled during active disease. CDR3s include the opening cysteine and the closing phenylalanine or tryptophan. The D gene is left open where the match is weak. Size is omitted from some rows. Given values are once, few, many or a class for expanded clones.

clone size,J gene,D gene,V gene,CDR3 protein,CDR3 DNA
.,TRBJ2-1,TRBD1,TRBV5-1,CASSLGAGTGHNEQFF,TGCGCCAGCAGCTTGGGGGCCGGGACAGGGCACAATGAGCAGTTCTTC
.,TRBJ1-2,.,TRBV12-3/TRBV12-4,CASSRGVGDGYTF,TGTGCCAGCAGCCGCGGGGTGGGAGATGGCTACACCTTC
.,TRBJ2-3,TRBD2,TRBV5-1,CASSWSGGRITDTQYF,TGCGCCAGCAGCTGGAGTGGCGGGAGGATAACAGATACGCAGTATTTT
.,TRBJ2-7,.,TRBV11-2,CASSLDPGISPREQYF,TGTGCCAGCAGCTTAGACCCGGGTATATCTCCGCGCGAGCAGTACTTC
.,TRBJ2-7,TRBD2,TRBV3-1/TRBV3-2,CASSHRTGGALEQYF,TGTGCCAGCAGCCACCGGACGGGGGGGGCGCTTGAGCAGTACTTC
.,TRBJ2-3,TRBD2,TRBV2,CASRPGHGLADRTSTDTQYF,TGTGCCAGCAGGCCCGGGCATGGACTAGCGGATAGGACTAGCACAGATACGCAGTATTTT
.,TRBJ1-1,.,TRBV10-2,CASSSGAFTEAFF,TGCGCCAGCAGCTCAGGGGCCTTCACTGAAGCTTTCTTT
.,TRBJ2-1,.,TRBV19,CASSTIGADNEQFF,TGTGCCAGTAGTACCATAGGGGCCGACAATGAGCAGTTCTTC
.,TRBJ1-1,.,TRBV7-6,CASSKEDTEAFF,TGTGCCAGCAGCAAGGAGGACACTGAAGCTTTCTTT
once,TRBJ2-7,.,TRBV18,CASSLTSTSSSYEQYF,TGTGCCAGCTCCCTTACTAGCACCTCGAGCTCCTACGAGCAGTACTTC
.,TRBJ2-6,.,TRBV18,CASSPITAGANVLTF,TGTGCCAGCTCACCAATTACAGCTGGGGCCAACGTCCTGACTTTC
.,TRBJ1-6,TRBD1,TRBV28,CALQGADSPLHF,TGTGCTCTACAGGGGGCGGATTCACCCCTCCACTTT
few,TRBJ2-1,TRBD2,TRBV6-4,CASSEAAGGPHEQFF,TGTGCCAGCAGTGAGGCAGCGGGAGGGCCCCATGAGCAGTTCTTC
few,TRBJ1-6,.,TRBV9,CASSPLIANSPLHF,TGTGCCAGCAGCCCCCTTATAGCGAATTCACCCCTCCACTTT
.,TRBJ2-1,TRBD2,TRBV5-1,CASSFLAGAGNEQFF,TGCGCCAGCAGCTTTCTAGCGGGAGCGGGCAATGAGCAGTTCTTC
.,TRBJ2-5,.,TRBV2,CASSATGNLEETQYF,TGTGCCAGCAGCGCTACCGGGAACTTAGAAGAGACCCAGTACTTC
.,TRBJ2-2,TRBD1,TRBV5-4,CASSWATGATTGELFF,TGTGCCAGCAGCTGGGCGACAGGGGCGACAACCGGGGAGCTGTTTTTT
few,TRBJ1-4,.,TRBV5-1,CASSVEGSTNEKLFF,TGCGCCAGCAGCGTCGAGGGTTCAACTAATGAAAAACTGTTTTTT
.,TRBJ2-1,TRBD2,TRBV5-1,CASSLLAGGNNEQFF,TGCGCCAGCAGCCTGCTGGCGGGAGGAAACAATGAGCAGTTCTTC
few,TRBJ1-5,.,TRBV12-3/TRBV12-4,CASSPGLNQPQHF,TGTGCCAGCAGTCCAGGGCTTAATCAGCCCCAGCATTTT
few,TRBJ1-1,TRBD1,TRBV3-1/TRBV3-2,CASSQGQLNTEAFF,TGTGCCAGCAGCCAGGGACAGTTGAACACTGAAGCTTTCTTT
.,TRBJ2-2,.,TRBV3-1/TRBV3-2,CASSQIQGITGELFF,TGTGCCAGCAGCCAAATTCAGGGAATCACCGGGGAGCTGTTTTTT
.,TRBJ1-2,.,TRBV18,CASSPQGVDGYTF,TGTGCCAGCTCACCACAGGGAGTCGATGGCTACACCTTC
.,TRBJ2-7,.,TRBV5-5,CASSLAGSGQYF,TGTGCCAGCAGCTTGGCCGGGTCGGGGCAGTACTTC
few,TRBJ2-7,.,TRBV30,CAWSTARGQGGYEQYF,TGTGCCTGGAGTACAGCAAGAGGACAGGGAGGGTACGAGCAGTACTTC
once,TRBJ2-7,TRBD1,TRBV5-1,CASSPTGGRGFVYEQYF,TGCGCCAGCAGCCCGACAGGGGGTAGAGGGTTTGTCTACGAGCAGTACTTC
.,TRBJ1-2,.,TRBV4-1,CASSTAGVGNYGYTF,TGCGCCAGCAGCACCGCGGGGGTTGGGAACTATGGCTACACCTTC
.,TRBJ2-3,.,TRBV5-4,CASSGGGRTDTQYF,TGTGCCAGCAGCGGCGGGGGCCGCACAGATACGCAGTATTTT
.,TRBJ2-2,.,TRBV11-3,CASSAIPREDVDTGELFF,TGTGCCAGCAGCGCGATTCCAAGGGAGGATGTCGACACCGGGGAGCTGTTTTTT
.,TRBJ1-5,.,TRBV2,CASSESGGFNQPQHF,TGTGCCAGCAGTGAAAGTGGAGGGTTCAATCAGCCCCAGCATTTT
.,TRBJ2-7,TRBD1,TRBV19,CASSITGGSTYEQYF,TGTGCCAGTAGTATAACAGGGGGATCGACCTACGAGCAGTACTTC
.,TRBJ2-3,TRBD1,TRBV5-1,CASVLGTGGTHRADTQYF,TGCGCCAGCGTCCTGGGGACAGGGGGAACTCACCGAGCAGATACGCAGTATTTT
.,TRBJ1-5,.,TRBV7-8,CASSFWGVNQPQHF,TGTGCCAGCAGCTTCTGGGGGGTCAATCAGCCCCAGCATTTT
.,TRBJ1-5,TRBD1,TRBV4-1,CASSQEGQGFRQPQHF,TGCGCCAGCAGCCAGGAGGGACAGGGATTCCGACAGCCCCAGCATTTT
.,TRBJ2-7,TRBD1,TRBV7-2,CASSQGTGEGYEQYF,TGTGCCAGCAGCCAAGGGACAGGGGAAGGTTACGAGCAGTACTTC
many,TRBJ2-2,.,TRBV19,CASSILAGPTGELFF,TGTGCCAGTAGTATCTTGGCGGGACCCACCGGGGAGCTGTTTTTT
.,TRBJ1-2,.,TRBV3-1/TRBV3-2,CASSQVGRGYGYTF,TGTGCCAGCAGCCAAGTGGGCCGGGGCTATGGCTACACCTTC
.,TRBJ1-2,TRBD1,TRBV19,CASQQGAVRYGYTF,TGTGCCTCACAACAGGGGGCGGTTCGCTATGGCTACACCTTC
.,TRBJ1-2,.,TRBV19,CASIPGSEGFGYTF,TGTGCCAGTATTCCGGGATCTGAAGGATTTGGCTACACCTTC
.,TRBJ2-1,TRBD1,TRBV4-2,CASSRGQGDNEQFF,TGTGCCAGCAGCCGCGGACAGGGCGACAATGAGCAGTTCTTC
.,TRBJ2-2,TRBD2,TRBV2,CASRLAGVGELFF,TGTGCCAGCCGACTAGCGGGAGTAGGGGAGCTGTTTTTT
few,TRBJ2-6,.,TRBV19,CASSVQGRFGANVLTF,TGTGCCAGTAGTGTACAGGGTCGTTTTGGGGCCAACGTCCTGACTTTC
.,TRBJ1-5,TRBD1,TRBV7-2,CASSLGTGNQPQHF,TGTGCCAGCAGCTTAGGGACAGGTAATCAGCCCCAGCATTTT
.,TRBJ2-5,TRBD2,TRBV2,CATSAGAGETQYF,TGTGCCACATCAGCGGGAGCTGGAGAGACCCAGTACTTC
.,TRBJ2-7,.,TRBV5-1,CASSSNYEQYF,TGCGCCAGCAGCTCCAACTACGAGCAGTACTTC
.,TRBJ2-1,.,TRBV6-2/TRBV6-3,CASSFTYNEQFF,TGTGCCAGCAGTTTTACCTACAATGAGCAGTTCTTC
.,TRBJ1-3,.,TRBV6-4,CASSDSLDSGNTIYF,TGTGCCAGCAGTGACTCCCTAGACTCTGGAAACACCATATATTTT
.,TRBJ2-2,.,TRBV18,CASSPPITGLNTGELFF,TGTGCCAGCTCACCACCGATAACAGGGCTAAACACCGGGGAGCTGTTTTTT
.,TRBJ2-1,TRBD1,TRBV14,CASSRQGVRYNEQFF,TGTGCCAGCAGCCGACAGGGGGTTCGTTACAATGAGCAGTTCTTC
few,TRBJ1-2,.,TRBV7-2,CASSLETTWGYTF,TGTGCCAGCAGCTTAGAGACAACATGGGGCTACACCTTC
.,TRBJ2-5,.,TRBV12-3/TRBV12-4,CASSPDYSAQYF,TGTGCCAGCAGCCCGGACTATTCGGCCCAGTACTTC
.,TRBJ1-5,.,TRBV6-1,CASTYTQYSNQPQHF,TGTGCCAGCACCTACACACAGTATAGCAATCAGCCCCAGCATTTT
.,TRBJ2-2,.,TRBV9,CASSTRQGTGELFF,TGTGCCAGCAGCACCCGACAAGGCACCGGGGAGCTGTTTTTT
.,TRBJ2-5,.,TRBV7-2,CASSLATSPYQETQYF,TGTGCCAGCAGCTTGGCAACTAGCCCGTACCAAGAGACCCAGTACTTC
.,TRBJ2-1,.,TRBV6-6,CATNQAAVLNEQFF,TGTGCCACTAACCAGGCCGCTGTTCTCAATGAGCAGTTCTTC
few,TRBJ2-7,TRBD1,TRBV7-6,CASSPRGGGRSQGAYEQYF,TGTGCCAGCAGCCCACGGGGCGGGGGTAGGTCACAGGGGGCTTACGAGCAGTACTTC
.,TRBJ2-1,.,TRBV7-2,CASSSRVREQFF,TGTGCCAGCAGCTCCAGGGTAAGGGAGCAGTTCTTC